This T cell receptor beta chain came from a study of T cell repertoires in cytomegalovirus infection. On the study more broadly: HLA-B-restricted CMV epitopes that are well studied were used alongside recently identified HLA-C-restricted ones. Study-wide points: Ex vivo responses were dominated by HLA-C-restricted CMV-specific TCR beta clonotypes.

On this clonotype: Its antigen is not identified.

Germline values: CDR1 SGHVT, CDR2 SQSDAQ. V was clipped by 5 bases and J by 8 bases, with 19 bases between them. The CDR3 length is 15 residues. One entry per CDR3 protein results from TCRdb running MiXCR on the reads. Here the sample spans some 480,000 distinct CDR3 sequences, 30% to 40% being singletons. The material was cultured PBMCs, obtained from culture after CMV antigen stimulation. The chain carries TRBV7-4 and TRBJ2-1; D may correspond to TRBD1 or TRBD2 (5 bases each). This receptor was obtained from a human donor in good health (CMV status not recorded). Some clones in this sample may be carry-over from other donors' samples. The CDR3 coding sequence is TGTGCCAGCAGCCTCCGGGACCTACGTGGGGATGAGCAGTTCTTC. Translating gives CASSLRDLRGDEQFF.